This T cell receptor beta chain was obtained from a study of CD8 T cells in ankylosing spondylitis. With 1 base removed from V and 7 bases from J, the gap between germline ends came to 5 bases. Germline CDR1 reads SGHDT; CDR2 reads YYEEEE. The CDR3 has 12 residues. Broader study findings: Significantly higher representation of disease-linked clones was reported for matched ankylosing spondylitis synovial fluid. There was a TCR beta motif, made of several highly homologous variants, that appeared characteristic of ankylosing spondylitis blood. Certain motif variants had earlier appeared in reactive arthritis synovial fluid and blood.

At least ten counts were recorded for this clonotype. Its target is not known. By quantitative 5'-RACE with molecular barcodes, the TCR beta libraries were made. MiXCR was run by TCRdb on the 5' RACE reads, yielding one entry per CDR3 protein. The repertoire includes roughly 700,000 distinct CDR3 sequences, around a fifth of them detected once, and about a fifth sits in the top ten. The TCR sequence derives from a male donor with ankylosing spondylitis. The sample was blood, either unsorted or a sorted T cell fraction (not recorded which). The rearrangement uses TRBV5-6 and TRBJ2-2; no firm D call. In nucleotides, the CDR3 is TGTGCCAGCAGCTTGATTGGCGGGGAGCTGTTTTTT. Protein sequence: CASSLIGGELFF.